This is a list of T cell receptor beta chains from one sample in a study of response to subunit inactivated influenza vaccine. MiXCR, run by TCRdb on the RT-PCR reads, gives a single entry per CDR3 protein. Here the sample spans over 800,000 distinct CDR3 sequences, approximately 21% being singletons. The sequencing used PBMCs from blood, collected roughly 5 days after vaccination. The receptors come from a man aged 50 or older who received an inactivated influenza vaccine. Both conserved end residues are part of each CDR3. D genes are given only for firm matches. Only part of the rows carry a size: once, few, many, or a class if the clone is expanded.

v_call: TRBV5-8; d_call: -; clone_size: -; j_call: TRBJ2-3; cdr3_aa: CASSLAEVSTGTDTQYF; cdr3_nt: TGTGCCAGCAGCTTGGCCGAGGTTTCTACGGGGACAGATACGCAGTATTTT
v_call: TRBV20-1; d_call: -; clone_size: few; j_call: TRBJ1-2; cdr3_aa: CSARGGGWGYTF; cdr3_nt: TGCAGTGCTAGAGGGGGGGGCTGGGGCTACACCTTC
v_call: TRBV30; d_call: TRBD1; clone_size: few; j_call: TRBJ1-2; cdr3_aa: CAWRRTGIGGYTF; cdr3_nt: TGTGCCTGGAGACGGACAGGGATTGGTGGCTACACCTTC
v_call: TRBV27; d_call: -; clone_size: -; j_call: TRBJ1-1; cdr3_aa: CASNLPRGVTEAFF; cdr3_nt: TGTGCCAGCAACCTTCCCAGGGGAGTAACTGAAGCTTTCTTT
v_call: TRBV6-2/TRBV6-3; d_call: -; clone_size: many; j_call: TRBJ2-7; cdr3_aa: CASRESSYEQYF; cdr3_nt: TGTGCCAGTAGGGAGAGCTCCTACGAGCAGTACTTC
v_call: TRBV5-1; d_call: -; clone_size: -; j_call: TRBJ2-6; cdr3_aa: CASAPWGSSGANVLTF; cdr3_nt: TGCGCCAGCGCCCCTTGGGGAAGCTCTGGGGCCAACGTCCTGACTTTC
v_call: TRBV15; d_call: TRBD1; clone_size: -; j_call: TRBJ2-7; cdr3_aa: CATSREPGGSYEQYF; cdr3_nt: TGTGCCACCAGCAGAGAACCAGGGGGTTCCTACGAGCAGTACTTC
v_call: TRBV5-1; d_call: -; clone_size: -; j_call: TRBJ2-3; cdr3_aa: CASSRSEFTDTQYF; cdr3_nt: TGCGCCAGCAGCCGTAGCGAGTTCACAGATACGCAGTATTTT
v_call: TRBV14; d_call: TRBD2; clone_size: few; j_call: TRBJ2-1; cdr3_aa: CASSQGRTSPHNEQFF; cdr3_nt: TGTGCCAGCAGCCAAGGCAGGACTAGCCCCCACAATGAGCAGTTCTTC
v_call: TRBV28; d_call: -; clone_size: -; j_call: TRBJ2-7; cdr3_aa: CASSSPTHIREQYF; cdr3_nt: TGTGCCAGCAGTTCGCCGACCCACATCCGCGAGCAGTACTTC
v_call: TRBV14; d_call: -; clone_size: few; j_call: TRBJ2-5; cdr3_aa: CASSQWGLETQYF; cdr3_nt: TGTGCCAGCAGCCAGTGGGGTCTCGAGACCCAGTACTTC
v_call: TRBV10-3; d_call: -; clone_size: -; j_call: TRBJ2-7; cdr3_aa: CAISEGGPVEQYF; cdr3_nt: TGTGCCATCAGTGAGGGGGGCCCGGTCGAGCAGTACTTC
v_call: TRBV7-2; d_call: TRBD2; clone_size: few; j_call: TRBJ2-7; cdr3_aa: CASSLRKSGTRAYEQYF; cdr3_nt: TGTGCCAGCAGCTTACGAAAAAGTGGGACTAGGGCCTACGAGCAGTACTTC
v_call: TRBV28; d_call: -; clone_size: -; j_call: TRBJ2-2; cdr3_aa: CASRQGQKNTGELFF; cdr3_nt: TGTGCCAGCCGACAAGGACAGAAGAACACCGGGGAGCTGTTTTTT
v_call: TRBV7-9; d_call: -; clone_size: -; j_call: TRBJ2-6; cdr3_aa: CASRYQGNGANVLTF; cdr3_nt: TGTGCCAGCAGATACCAGGGGAACGGGGCCAACGTCCTGACTTTC
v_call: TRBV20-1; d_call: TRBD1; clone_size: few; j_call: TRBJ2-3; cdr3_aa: CSASLGQGFGDTQYF; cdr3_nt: TGCAGTGCTAGTCTTGGACAGGGGTTTGGAGATACGCAGTATTTT
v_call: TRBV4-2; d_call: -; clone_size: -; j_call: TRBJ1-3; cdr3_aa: CASSHTGTGNTIYF; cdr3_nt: TGTGCCAGCAGCCATACGGGAACTGGAAACACCATATATTTT
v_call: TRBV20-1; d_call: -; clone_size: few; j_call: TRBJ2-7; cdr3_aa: CSAVQGTVYEQYF; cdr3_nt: TGCAGTGCTGTTCAGGGTACGGTCTACGAGCAGTACTTC
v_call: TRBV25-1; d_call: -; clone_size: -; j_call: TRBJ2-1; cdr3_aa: CATSVGVGRGEQFF; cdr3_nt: TGTGCCACCTCTGTAGGAGTTGGAAGGGGCGAGCAGTTCTTC
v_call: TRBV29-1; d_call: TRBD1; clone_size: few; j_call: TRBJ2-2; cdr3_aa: CSVPRTGGFTGELFF; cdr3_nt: TGCAGCGTGCCGAGGACAGGGGGCTTCACCGGGGAGCTGTTTTTT
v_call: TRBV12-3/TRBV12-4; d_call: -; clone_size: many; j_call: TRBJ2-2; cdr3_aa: CASSLSGLGTGELFF; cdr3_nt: TGTGCCAGCAGTTTAAGTGGACTCGGTACCGGGGAGCTGTTTTTT
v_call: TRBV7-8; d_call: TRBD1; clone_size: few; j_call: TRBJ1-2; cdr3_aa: CASSLDLERQGPLYGYTF; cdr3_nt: TGTGCCAGCAGCTTAGACCTCGAGCGACAGGGGCCCCTATATGGCTACACCTTC
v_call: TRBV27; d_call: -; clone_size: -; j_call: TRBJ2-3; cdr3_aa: CASSGYSKGTQYF; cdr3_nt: TGTGCCAGCAGTGGCTATAGCAAGGGGACGCAGTATTTT
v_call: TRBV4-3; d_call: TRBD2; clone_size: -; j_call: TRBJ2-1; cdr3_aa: CASSPRTSGGGTYNEQFF; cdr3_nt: TGCGCCAGCAGCCCTCGGACTAGCGGGGGGGGCACCTACAATGAGCAGTTCTTC
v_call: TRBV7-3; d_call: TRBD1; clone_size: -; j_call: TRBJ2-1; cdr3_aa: CASSLNPQGAYNEQFF; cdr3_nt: TGTGCCAGCAGCTTAAACCCCCAGGGGGCCTACAATGAGCAGTTCTTC
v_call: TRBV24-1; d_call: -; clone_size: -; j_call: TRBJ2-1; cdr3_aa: CATSDYQGLSSYNEQFF; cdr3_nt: TGTGCCACCAGTGACTATCAGGGCCTAAGCTCCTACAATGAGCAGTTCTTC
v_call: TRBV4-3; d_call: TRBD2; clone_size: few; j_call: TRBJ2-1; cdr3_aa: CASSPTSLGRLDEQFF; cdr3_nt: TGCGCCAGCAGCCCGACTAGCTTGGGGAGGCTGGATGAGCAGTTCTTC
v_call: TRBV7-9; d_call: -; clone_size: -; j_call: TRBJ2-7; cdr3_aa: CASSTRTASYEQYF; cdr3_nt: TGTGCCAGCAGCACAAGGACAGCCTCCTACGAGCAGTACTTC
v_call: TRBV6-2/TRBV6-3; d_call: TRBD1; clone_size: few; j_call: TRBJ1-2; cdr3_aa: CASSHLRTGRGYGYTF; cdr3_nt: TGTGCCAGCAGCCACCTCCGGACAGGGCGAGGCTATGGCTACACCTTC
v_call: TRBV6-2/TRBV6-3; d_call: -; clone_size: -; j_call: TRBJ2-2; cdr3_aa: CASSYSKVTGELFF; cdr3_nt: TGTGCCAGCAGTTACTCGAAAGTAACCGGGGAGCTGTTTTTT
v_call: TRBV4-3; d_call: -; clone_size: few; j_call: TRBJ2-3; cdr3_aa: CASSQDVGGVTDTQYF; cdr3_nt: TGCGCCAGCAGCCAAGATGTGGGGGGTGTCACAGATACGCAGTATTTT
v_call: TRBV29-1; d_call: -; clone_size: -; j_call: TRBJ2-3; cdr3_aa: CSVEEASTDTQYF; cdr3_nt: TGCAGCGTTGAAGAGGCCAGCACAGATACGCAGTATTTT
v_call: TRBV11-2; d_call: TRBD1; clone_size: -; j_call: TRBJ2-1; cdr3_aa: CASSTTGTGVYNEQFF; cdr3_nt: TGTGCCAGCAGCACGACCGGGACAGGGGTCTACAATGAGCAGTTCTTC
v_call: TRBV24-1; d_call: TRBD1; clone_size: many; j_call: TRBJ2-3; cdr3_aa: CATSDTGQGNTDTQYF; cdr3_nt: TGTGCCACCAGTGATACAGGACAGGGGAACACAGATACGCAGTATTTT
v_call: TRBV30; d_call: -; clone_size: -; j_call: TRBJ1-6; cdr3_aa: CAWTETNNSPLHF; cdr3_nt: TGTGCCTGGACCGAGACTAATAATTCACCCCTCCACTTT
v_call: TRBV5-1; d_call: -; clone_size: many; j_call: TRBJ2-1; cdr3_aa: CASSLLAEAYNEQFF; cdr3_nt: TGCGCCAGCAGCTTGCTCGCGGAGGCCTACAATGAGCAGTTCTTC
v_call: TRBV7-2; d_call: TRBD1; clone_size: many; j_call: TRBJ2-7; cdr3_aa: CASSSDRGNSYEQYF; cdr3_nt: TGTGCCAGCAGCTCCGACAGGGGGAATTCCTACGAGCAGTACTTC
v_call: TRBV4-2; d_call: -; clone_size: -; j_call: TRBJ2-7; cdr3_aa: CASSKNPPGAPLSYEQYF; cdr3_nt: TGTGCCAGCAGCAAGAATCCCCCAGGGGCCCCCCTCTCCTACGAGCAGTACTTC
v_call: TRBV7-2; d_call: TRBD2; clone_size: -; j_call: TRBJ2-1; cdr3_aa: CASSLRGGRTYNEQFF; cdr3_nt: TGTGCCAGCAGCCTGAGGGGCGGGAGGACGTACAATGAGCAGTTCTTC
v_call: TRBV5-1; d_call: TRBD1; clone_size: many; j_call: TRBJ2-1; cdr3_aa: CASSRTGGYNEQFF; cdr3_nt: TGCGCCAGCAGCCGGACAGGGGGCTACAATGAGCAGTTCTTC
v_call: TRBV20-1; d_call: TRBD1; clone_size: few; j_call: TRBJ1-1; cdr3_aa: CSAAALQGAWTEAFF; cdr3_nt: TGCAGTGCTGCAGCCCTACAGGGGGCGTGGACTGAAGCTTTCTTT
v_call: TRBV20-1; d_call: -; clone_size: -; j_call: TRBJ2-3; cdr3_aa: CSARDFKDFVDTQYF; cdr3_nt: TGCAGTGCTAGAGATTTCAAGGACTTTGTGGATACGCAGTATTTT
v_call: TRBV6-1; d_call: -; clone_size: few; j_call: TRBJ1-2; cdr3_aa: CASSEAPGAGANYGYTF; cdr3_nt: TGTGCCAGCAGTGAAGCGCCGGGGGCAGGAGCTAACTATGGCTACACCTTC
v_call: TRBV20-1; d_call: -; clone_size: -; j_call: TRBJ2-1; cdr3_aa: CSATPYGPGYNEQFF; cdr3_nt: TGCAGTGCTACTCCCTACGGACCCGGCTACAATGAGCAGTTCTTC
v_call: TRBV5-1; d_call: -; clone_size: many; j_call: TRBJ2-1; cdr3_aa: CASSPLQGIGEQFF; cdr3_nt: TGCGCCAGCAGCCCTTTACAGGGAATTGGTGAGCAGTTCTTC
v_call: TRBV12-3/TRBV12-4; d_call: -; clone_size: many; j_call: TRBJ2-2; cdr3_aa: CASTRGTGELFF; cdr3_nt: TGTGCCAGCACGCGGGGCACCGGGGAGCTGTTTTTT